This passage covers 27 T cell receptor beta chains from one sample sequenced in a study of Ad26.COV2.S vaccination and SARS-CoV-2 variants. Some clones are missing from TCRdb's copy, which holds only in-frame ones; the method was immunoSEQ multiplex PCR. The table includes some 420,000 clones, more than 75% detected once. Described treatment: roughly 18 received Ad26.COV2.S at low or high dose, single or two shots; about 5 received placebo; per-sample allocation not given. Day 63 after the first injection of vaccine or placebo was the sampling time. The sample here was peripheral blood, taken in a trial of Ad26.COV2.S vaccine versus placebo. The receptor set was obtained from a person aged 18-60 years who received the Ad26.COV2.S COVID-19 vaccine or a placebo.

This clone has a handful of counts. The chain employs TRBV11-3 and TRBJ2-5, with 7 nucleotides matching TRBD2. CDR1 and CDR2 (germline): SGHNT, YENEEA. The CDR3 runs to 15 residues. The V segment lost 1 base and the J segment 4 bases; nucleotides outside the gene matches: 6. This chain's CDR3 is CASSLGRDYSETQYF. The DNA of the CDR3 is TGTGCCAGCAGCTTAGGCCGGGACTATTCAGAGACCCAGTACTTC.

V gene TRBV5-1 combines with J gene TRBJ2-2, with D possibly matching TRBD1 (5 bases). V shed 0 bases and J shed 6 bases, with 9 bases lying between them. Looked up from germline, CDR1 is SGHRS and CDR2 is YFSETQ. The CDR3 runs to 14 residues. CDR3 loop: CASSLEGAAGELFF. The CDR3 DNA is TGCGCCAGCAGCTTGGAAGGGGCGGCCGGGGAGCTGTTTTTT.

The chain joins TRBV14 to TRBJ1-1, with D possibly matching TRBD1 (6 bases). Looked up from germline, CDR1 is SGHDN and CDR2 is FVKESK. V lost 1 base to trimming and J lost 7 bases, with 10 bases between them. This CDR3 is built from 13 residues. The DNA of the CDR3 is TGTGCCAGCAGCCAAGCAGGGGACCGTGAAGCTTTCTTT. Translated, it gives CASSQAGDREAFF. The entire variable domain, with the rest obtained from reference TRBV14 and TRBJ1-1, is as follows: EAGVTQFPSHSVIEKGQTVTLRCDPISGHDNLYWYRRVMGKEIKFLLHFVKESKQDESGMPNNRFLAERTGGTYSTLKVQPAELEDSGVYFCASSQAGDREAFFGQGTRLTVV.

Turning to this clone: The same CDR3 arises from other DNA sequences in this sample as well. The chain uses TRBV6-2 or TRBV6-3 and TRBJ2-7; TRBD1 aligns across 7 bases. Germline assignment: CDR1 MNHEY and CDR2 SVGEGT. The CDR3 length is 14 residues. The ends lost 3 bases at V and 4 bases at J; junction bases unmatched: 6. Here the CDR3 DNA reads TGTGCCAGCAGTTATTCCAGGGGGACATACGAGCAGTACTTC. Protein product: CASSYSRGTYEQYF.

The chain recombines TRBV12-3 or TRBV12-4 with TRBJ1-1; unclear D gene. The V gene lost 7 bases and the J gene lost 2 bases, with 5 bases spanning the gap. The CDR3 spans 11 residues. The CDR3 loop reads CASTFNTEAFF. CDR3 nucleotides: TGTGCCAGCACTTTCAACACTGAAGCTTTCTTT.

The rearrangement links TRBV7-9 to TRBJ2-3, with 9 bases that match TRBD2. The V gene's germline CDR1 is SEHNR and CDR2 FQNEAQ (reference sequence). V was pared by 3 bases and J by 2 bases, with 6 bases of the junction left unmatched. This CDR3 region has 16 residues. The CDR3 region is CASSFLGGGDTDTQYF. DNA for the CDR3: TGTGCCAGCAGCTTTCTCGGCGGGGGGGACACAGATACGCAGTATTTT.

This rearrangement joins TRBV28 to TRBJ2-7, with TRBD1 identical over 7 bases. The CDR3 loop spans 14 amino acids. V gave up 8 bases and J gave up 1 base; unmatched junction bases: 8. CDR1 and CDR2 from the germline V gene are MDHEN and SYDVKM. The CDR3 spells CASGRTGGSYEQYF. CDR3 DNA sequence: TGTGCCAGCGGCCGGACAGGCGGGTCCTACGAGCAGTACTTC.

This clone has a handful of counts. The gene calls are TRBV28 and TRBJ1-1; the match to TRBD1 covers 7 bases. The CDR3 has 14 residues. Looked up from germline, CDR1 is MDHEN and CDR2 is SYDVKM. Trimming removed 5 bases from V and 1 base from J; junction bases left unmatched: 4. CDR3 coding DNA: TGTGCCAGCAGTGACAGGGCGGGGAACACTGAAGCTTTCTTT. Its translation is CASSDRAGNTEAFF.

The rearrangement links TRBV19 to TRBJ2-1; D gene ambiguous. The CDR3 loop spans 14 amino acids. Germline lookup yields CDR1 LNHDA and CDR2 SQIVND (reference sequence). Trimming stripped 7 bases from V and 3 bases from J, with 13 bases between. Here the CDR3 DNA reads TGTGCCAGTACCACCGGGCCAGACTACAATGAGCAGTTCTTC. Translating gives CASTTGPDYNEQFF.

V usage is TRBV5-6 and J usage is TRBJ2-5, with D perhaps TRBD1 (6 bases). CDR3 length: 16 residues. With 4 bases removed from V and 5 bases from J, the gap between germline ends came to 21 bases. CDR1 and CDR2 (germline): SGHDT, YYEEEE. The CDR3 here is CASSHTGRGVEETQYF. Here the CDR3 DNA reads TGTGCCAGCAGCCACACCGGCAGGGGAGTTGAGGAGACCCAGTACTTC.

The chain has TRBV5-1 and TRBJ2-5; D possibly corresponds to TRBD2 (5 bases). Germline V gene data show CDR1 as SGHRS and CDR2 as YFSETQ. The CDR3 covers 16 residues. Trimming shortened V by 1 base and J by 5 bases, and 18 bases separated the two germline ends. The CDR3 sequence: CASSLRPGREKETQYF. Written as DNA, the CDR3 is TGCGCCAGCAGCTTGCGACCCGGTAGGGAGAAGGAGACCCAGTACTTC.

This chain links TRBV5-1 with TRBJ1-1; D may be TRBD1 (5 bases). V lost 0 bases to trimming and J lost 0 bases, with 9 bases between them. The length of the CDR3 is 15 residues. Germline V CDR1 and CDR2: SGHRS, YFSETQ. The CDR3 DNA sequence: TGCGCCAGCAGCTTGGCTCAGGGCATGAACACTGAAGCTTTCTTT. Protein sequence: CASSLAQGMNTEAFF.

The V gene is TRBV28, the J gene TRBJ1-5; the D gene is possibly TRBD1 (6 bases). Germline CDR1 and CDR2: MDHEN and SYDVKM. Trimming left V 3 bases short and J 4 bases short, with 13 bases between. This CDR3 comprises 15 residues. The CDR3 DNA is TGTGCCAGCAGTTTCCAGGGGCGAAGTAATCAGCCCCAGCATTTT. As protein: CASSFQGRSNQPQHF.

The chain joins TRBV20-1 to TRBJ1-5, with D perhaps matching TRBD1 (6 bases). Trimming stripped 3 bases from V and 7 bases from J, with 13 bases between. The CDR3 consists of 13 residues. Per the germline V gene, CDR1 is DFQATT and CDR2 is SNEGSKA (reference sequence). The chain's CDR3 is CSASGGRWQPQHF. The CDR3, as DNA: TGCAGTGCTAGTGGGGGGCGGTGGCAGCCCCAGCATTTT.

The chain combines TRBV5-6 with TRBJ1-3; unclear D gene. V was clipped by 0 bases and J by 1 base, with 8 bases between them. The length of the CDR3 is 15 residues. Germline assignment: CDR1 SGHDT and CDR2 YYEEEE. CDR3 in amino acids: CASSLVTGSGNTIYF. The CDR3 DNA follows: TGTGCCAGCAGCTTGGTAACGGGATCTGGAAACACCATATATTTT.

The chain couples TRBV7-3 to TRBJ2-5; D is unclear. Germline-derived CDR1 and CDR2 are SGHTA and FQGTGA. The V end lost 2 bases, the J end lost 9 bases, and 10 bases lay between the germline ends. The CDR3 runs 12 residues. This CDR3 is CASSLEIGPQYF. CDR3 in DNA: TGTGCCAGCAGCTTAGAGATCGGGCCCCAGTACTTC.

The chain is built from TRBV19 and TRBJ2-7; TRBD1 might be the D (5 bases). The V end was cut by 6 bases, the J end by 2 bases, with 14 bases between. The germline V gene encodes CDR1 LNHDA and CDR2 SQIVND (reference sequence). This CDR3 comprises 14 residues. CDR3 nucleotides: TGTGCCAGTAGCCCTTATGAACAGGCCTACGAGCAGTACTTC. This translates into CASSPYEQAYEQYF.

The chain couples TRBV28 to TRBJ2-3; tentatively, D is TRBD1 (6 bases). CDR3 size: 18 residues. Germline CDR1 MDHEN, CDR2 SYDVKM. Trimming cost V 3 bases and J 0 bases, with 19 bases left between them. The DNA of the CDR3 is TGTGCCAGCAGTTTGATACAGGGAATTAAACTTAGCACAGATACGCAGTATTTT. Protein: CASSLIQGIKLSTDTQYF.

The DNA of the CDR3 is TGTGCCAGCAGCGACAGGGATGGCAATCAGCCCCAGCATTTT. Its translation: CASSDRDGNQPQHF. V gene TRBV7-2 combines with J gene TRBJ1-5, with TRBD1 matching 7 bases. The germline V gene has CDR1 SGHTA and CDR2 FQGNSA. With 5 bases clipped from V and 2 bases from J, the junction kept 3 bases outside the gene matches. CDR3 length: 14 amino acids. Using reference TRBV7-2 and TRBJ1-5 for the parts outside the CDR3, the full variable domain is GAGVSQSPSNKVTEKGKDVELRCDPISGHTALYWYRQSLGQGLEFLIYFQGNSAPDKSGLPSDRFSAERTGGSVSTLTIQRTQQEDSAVYLCASSDRDGNQPQHFGDGTRLSIL.

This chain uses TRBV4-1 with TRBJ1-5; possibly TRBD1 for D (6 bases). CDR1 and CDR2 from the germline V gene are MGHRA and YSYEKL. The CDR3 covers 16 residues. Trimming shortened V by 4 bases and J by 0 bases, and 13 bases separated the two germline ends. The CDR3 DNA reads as TGCGCCAGCAGCCCCGGAGGGGGAGATAGCAATCAGCCCCAGCATTTT. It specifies CASSPGGGDSNQPQHF.

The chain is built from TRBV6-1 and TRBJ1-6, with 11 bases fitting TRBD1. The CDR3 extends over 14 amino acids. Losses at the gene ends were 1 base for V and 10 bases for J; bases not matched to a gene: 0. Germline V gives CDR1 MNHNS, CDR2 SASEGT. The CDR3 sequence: CASSEGTGGSPLHF. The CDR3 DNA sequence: TGTGCCAGCAGTGAAGGGACAGGGGGCTCACCCCTCCACTTT.

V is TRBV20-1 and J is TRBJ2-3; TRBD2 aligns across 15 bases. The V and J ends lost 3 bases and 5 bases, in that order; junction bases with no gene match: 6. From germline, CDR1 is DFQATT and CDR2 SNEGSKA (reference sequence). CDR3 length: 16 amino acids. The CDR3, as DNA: TGCAGTGCTAGTCGGACTAGCGGGGGGGAGGTAGATACGCAGTATTTT. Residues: CSASRTSGGEVDTQYF.

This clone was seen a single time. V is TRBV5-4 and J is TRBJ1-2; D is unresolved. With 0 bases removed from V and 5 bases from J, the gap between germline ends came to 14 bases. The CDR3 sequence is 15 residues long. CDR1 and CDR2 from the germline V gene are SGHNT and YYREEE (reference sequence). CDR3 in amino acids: CASSLGRQEIYGYTF. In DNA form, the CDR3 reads TGTGCCAGCAGCTTGGGCCGGCAGGAAATTTATGGCTACACCTTC.

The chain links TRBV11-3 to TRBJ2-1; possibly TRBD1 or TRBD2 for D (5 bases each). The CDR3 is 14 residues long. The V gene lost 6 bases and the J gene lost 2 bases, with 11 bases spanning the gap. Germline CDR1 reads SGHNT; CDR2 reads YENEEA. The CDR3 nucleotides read TGTGCCAGCAGTCGGGACGGACCCTACAATGAGCAGTTCTTC. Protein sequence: CASSRDGPYNEQFF.

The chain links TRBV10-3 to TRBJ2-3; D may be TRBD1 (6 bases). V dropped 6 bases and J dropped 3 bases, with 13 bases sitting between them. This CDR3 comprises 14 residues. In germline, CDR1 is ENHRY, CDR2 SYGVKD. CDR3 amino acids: CAISLTGNTDTQYF. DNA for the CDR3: TGTGCCATCAGCCTGACAGGTAATACAGATACGCAGTATTTT.

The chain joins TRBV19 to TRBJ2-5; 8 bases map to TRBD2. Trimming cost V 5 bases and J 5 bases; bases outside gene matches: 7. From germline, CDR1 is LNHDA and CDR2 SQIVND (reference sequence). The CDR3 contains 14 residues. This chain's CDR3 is CASSGGLVRETQYF. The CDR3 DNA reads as TGTGCCAGTAGTGGGGGACTAGTGCGGGAGACCCAGTACTTC.

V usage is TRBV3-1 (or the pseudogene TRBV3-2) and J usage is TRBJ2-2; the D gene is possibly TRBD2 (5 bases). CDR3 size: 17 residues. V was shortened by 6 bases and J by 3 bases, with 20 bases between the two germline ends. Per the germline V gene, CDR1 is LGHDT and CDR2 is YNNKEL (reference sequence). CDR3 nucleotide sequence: TGTGCCAGCAGTCGAAGAAGTGGCCCCGGGGACACCGGGGAGCTGTTTTTT. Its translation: CASSRRSGPGDTGELFF.